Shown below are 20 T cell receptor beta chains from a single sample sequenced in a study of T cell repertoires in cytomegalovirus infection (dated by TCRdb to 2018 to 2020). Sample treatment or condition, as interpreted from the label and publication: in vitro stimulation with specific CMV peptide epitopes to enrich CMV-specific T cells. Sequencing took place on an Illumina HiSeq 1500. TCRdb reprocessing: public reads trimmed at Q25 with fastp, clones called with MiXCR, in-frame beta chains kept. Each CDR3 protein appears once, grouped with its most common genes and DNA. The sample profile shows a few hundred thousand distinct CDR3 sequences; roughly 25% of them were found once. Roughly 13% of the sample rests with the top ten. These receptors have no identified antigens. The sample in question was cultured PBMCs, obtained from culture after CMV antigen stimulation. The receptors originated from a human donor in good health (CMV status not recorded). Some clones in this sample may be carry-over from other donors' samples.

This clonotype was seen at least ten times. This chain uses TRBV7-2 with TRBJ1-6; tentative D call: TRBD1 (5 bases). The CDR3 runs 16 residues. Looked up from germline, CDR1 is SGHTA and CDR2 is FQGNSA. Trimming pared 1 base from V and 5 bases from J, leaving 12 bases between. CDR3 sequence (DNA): TGTGCCAGCAGCTTAGGGAGGCGGGGGGATAATTCACCCCTCCACTTT. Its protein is CASSLGRRGDNSPLHF.

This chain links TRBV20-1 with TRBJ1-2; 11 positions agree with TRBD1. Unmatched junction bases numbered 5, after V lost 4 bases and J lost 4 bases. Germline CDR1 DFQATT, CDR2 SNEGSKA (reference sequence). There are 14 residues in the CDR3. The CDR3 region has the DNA TGCAGTGCTAACGGACAGGGGGCCGGCTATGGCTACACCTTC. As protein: CSANGQGAGYGYTF.

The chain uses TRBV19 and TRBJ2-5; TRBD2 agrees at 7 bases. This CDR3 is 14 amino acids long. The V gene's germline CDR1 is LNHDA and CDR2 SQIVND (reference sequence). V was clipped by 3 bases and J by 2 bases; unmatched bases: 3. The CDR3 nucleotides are TGTGCCAGTAGTATCGGGACTACTCAAGAGACCCAGTACTTC. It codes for CASSIGTTQETQYF.

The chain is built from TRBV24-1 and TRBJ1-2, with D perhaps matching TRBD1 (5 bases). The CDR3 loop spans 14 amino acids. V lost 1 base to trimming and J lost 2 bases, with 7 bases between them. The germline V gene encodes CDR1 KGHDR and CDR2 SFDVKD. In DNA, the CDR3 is TGTGCCACCAGTGATTTCTCAGGGAACTATGGCTACACCTTC. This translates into CATSDFSGNYGYTF.

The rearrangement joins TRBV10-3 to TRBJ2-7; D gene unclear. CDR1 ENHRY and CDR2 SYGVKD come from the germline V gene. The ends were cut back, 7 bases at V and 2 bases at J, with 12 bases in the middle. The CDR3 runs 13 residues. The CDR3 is CAITKSTTYEQYF. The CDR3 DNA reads TGTGCCATCACCAAAAGTACTACCTACGAGCAGTACTTC.

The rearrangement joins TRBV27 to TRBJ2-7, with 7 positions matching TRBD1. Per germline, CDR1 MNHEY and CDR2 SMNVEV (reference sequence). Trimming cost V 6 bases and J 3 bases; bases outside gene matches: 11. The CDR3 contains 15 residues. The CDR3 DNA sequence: TGTGCCAGCAGCCTGCTGGGACAGTCAGACTACGAGCAGTACTTC. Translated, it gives CASSLLGQSDYEQYF.

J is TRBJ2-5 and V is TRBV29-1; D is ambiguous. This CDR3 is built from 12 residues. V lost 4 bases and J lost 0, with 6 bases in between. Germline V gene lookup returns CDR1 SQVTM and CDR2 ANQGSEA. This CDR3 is CSVGANQETQYF. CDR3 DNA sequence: TGCAGCGTTGGGGCCAACCAAGAGACCCAGTACTTC.

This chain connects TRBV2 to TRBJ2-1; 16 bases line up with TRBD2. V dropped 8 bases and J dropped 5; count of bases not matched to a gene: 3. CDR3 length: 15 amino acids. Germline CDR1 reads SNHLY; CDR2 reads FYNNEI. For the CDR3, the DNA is TGTGCCAGCGAGGGACTAGCGGGAGGGAACAATGAGCAGTTCTTC. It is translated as CASEGLAGGNNEQFF.

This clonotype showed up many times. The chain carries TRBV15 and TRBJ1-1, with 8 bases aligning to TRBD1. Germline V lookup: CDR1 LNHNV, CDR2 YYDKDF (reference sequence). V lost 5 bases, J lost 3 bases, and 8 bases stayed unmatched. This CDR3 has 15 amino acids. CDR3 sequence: CATSRARGLYTEAFF. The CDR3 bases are TGTGCCACCAGCCGTGCCAGGGGGCTCTACACTGAAGCTTTCTTT.

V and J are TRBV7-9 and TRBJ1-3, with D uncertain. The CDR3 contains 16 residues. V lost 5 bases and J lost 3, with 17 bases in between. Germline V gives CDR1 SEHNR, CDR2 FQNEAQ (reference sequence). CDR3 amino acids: CASSPPRSVRGNTIYF. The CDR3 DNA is TGTGCCAGCAGCCCCCCCCGTTCCGTTCGTGGAAACACCATATATTTT.

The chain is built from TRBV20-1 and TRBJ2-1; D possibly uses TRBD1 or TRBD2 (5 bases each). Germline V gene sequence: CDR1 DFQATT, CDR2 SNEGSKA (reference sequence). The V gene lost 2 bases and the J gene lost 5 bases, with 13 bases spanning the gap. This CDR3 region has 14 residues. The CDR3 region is CSARLLVGDNEQFF. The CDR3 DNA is TGCAGTGCTAGACTGCTAGTGGGGGACAATGAGCAGTTCTTC.

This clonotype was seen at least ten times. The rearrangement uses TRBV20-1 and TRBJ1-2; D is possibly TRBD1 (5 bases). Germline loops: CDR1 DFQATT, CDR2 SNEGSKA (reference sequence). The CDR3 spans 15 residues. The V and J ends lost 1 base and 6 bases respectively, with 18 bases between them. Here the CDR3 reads CSARGDLGPWDGYTF. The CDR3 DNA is TGCAGTGCTAGAGGGGATTTGGGACCTTGGGATGGCTACACCTTC.

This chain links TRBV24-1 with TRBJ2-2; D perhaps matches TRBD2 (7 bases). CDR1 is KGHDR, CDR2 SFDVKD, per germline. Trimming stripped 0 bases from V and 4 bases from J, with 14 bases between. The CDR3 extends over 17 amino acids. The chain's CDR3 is CATSDLHLGGGTGELFF. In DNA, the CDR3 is TGTGCCACCAGTGATTTGCATCTGGGAGGGGGCACCGGGGAGCTGTTTTTT.

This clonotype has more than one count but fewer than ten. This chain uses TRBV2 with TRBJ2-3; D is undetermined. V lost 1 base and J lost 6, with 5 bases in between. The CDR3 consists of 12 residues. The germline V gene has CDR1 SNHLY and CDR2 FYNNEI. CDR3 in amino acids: CASSEERDTQYF. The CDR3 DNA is TGTGCCAGCAGTGAAGAGCGCGATACGCAGTATTTT.

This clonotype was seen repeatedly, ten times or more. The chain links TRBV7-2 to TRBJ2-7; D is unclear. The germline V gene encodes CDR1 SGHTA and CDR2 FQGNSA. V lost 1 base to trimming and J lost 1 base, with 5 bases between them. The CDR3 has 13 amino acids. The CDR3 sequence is CASSLDPSYEQYF. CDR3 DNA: TGTGCCAGCAGCTTAGACCCGTCCTACGAGCAGTACTTC.

The CDR3 is CASSMTPSGTNSYNEQFF. CDR3 sequence (DNA): TGTGCCAGCAGTATGACACCCTCCGGGACTAACTCCTACAATGAGCAGTTCTTC. The rearrangement links TRBV27 to TRBJ2-1, with TRBD2 identical over 7 bases. This CDR3 region has 18 residues. Per the germline V gene, CDR1 is MNHEY and CDR2 is SMNVEV (reference sequence). The junction had 13 bases not matched to a gene; V was cut back by 5 bases and J by 0 bases.

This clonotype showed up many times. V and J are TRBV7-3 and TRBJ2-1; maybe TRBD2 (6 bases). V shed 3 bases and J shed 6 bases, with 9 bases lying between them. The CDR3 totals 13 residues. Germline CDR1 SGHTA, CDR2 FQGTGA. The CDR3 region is CASSFMEGNEQFF. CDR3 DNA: TGTGCCAGCAGCTTCATGGAGGGCAATGAGCAGTTCTTC.

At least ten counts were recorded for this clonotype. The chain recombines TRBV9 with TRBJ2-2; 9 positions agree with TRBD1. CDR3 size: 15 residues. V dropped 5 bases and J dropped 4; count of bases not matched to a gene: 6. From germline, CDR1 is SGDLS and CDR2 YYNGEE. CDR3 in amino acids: CASSGQGMGTGELFF. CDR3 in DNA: TGTGCCAGCAGTGGACAGGGGATGGGCACCGGGGAGCTGTTTTTT.

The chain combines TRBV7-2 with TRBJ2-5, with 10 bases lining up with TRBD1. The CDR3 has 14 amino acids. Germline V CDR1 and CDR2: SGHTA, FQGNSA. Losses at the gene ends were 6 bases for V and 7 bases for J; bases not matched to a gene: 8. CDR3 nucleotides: TGTGCCAGCAGTATGGGGACAGGGGAAGGGACCCAGTACTTC. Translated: CASSMGTGEGTQYF.

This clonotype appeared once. The CDR3 protein is CASSVGGGADQPQHF. The CDR3 DNA follows: TGTGCCAGCAGCGTAGGTGGGGGGGCAGACCAGCCCCAGCATTTT. This chain uses TRBV9 with TRBJ1-5; a weak D match, TRBD1 (6 bases). Trimming removed 0 bases at V and 7 bases at J, with 14 bases between. Germline V gene sequence: CDR1 SGDLS, CDR2 YYNGEE. The CDR3 runs to 15 residues.